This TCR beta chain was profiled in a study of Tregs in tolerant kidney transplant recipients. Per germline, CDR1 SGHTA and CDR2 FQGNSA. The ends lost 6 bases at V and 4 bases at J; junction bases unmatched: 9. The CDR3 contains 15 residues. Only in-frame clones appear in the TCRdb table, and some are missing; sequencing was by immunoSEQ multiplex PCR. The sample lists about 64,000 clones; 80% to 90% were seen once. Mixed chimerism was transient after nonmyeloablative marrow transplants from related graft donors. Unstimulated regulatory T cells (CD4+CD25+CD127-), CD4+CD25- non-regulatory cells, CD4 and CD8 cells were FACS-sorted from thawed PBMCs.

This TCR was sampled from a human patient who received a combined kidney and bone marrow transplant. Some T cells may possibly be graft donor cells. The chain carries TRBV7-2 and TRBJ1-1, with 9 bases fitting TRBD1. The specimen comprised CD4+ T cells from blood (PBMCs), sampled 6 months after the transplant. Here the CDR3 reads CASRGLGTGTTEAFF. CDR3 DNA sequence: TGTGCCAGCAGGGGCCTCGGGACAGGGACCACTGAAGCTTTCTTT.